In its sample, the clone carrying this TCR beta chain was seen a few times. Its antigen remains unidentified. The sample belongs to a study of cytotoxic CD8 clonotypes in ibrutinib-treated CLL. Study as a whole: Response specimens were obtained following a median treatment duration of about twelve months, with a range of 6 to 36. General study findings and limits: With treatment, public clonotypes, which were uncommon, either contracted or remained stable. In comparison with age-matched healthy donors, baseline clonality was higher and tracked circulating CD8+ T-cell counts.

Looked up from germline, CDR1 is SNHLY and CDR2 is FYNNEI. This CDR3 is built from 13 residues. Deletions cut 3 bases from V and 2 bases from J, with 8 bases between. Investigators sought sequencing depths of between 1 in 200,000 and 1 in 1 million T cells. Clones were read by immunoSEQ multiplex PCR, and TCRdb kept only the in-frame ones, dropping some. The sample carries 250,000 to 350,000 clones, around 77% recorded once. The chain links TRBV2 to TRBJ2-7; tentative D call: TRBD1 (5 bases). Sequencing was performed on PBMCs, taken at disease progression, from a patient treated with ibrutinib. The source of this sequence is a human donor with chronic lymphocytic leukemia. The CDR3 protein is CASSDRAPYEQYF. For the CDR3, the DNA is TGTGCCAGCAGTGACAGGGCTCCCTACGAGCAGTACTTC.